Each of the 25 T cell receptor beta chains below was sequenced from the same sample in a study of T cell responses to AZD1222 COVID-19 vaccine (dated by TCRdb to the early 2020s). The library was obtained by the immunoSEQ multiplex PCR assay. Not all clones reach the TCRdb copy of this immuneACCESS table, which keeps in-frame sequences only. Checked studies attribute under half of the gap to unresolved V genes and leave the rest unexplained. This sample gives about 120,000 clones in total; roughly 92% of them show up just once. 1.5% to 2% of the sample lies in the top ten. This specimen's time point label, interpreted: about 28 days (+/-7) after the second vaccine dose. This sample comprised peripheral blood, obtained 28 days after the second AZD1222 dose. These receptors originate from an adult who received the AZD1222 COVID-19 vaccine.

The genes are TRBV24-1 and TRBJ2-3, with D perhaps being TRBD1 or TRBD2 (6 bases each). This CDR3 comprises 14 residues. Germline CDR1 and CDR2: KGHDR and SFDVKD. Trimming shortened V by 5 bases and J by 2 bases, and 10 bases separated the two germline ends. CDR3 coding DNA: TGTGCCACCAGTGGCGGGGACAACACAGATACGCAGTATTTT. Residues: CATSGGDNTDTQYF.

For the CDR3, the DNA is TGCGCCAGCAGCCCGACACTCCGCAACGATGAGCAGTTCTTC. As protein: CASSPTLRNDEQFF. The gene calls are TRBV4-1 and TRBJ2-1; D is undetermined. The CDR3 has 14 residues. V was trimmed by 4 bases and J by 8 bases, leaving 15 bases between them. Germline-derived CDR1 and CDR2 are MGHRA and YSYEKL.

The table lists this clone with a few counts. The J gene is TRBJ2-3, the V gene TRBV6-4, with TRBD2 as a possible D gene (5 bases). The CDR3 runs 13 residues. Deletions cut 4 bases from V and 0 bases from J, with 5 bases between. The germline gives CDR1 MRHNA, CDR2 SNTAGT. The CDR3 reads CASSGGSTDTQYF. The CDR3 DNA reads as TGTGCCAGCAGTGGCGGGAGCACAGATACGCAGTATTTT.

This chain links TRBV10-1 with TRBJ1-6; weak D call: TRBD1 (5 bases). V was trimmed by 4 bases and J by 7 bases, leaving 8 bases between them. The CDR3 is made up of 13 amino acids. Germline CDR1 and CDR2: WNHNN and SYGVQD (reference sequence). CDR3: CASSVDRNSPLHF. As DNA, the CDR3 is TGCGCCAGCAGTGTCGACAGAAATTCACCCCTCCACTTT.

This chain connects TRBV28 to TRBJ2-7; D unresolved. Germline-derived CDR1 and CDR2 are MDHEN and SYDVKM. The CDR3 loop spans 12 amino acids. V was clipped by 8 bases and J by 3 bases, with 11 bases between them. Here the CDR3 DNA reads TGTGCCAGCTCGGTGGGTAGCTACGAGCAGTACTTC. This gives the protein CASSVGSYEQYF.

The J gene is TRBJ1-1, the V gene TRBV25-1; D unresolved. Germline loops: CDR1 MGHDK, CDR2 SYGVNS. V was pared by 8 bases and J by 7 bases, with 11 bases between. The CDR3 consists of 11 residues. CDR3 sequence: CASALLDEAFF. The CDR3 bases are TGTGCCAGCGCCCTTTTAGATGAAGCTTTCTTT. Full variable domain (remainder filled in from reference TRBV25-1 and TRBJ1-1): EADIYQTPRYLVIGTGKKITLECSQTMGHDKMYWYQQDPGMELHLIHYSYGVNSTEKGDLSSESTVSRIRTEHFPLTLESARPSHTSQYLCASALLDEAFFGQGTRLTVV.

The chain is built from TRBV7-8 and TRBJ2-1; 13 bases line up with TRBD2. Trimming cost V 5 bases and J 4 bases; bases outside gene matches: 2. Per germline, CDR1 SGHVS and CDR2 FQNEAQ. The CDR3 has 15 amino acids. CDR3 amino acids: CASSVGLAGYNEQFF. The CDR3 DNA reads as TGTGCCAGCAGCGTGGGACTAGCGGGGTACAATGAGCAGTTCTTC.

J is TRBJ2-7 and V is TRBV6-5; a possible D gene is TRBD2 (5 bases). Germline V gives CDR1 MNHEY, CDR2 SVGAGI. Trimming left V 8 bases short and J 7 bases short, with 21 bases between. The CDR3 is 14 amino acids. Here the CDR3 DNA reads TGTGCCAGCGCCCTGGGCCTCCTATCGGGGGAGCAGTACTTC. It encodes CASALGLLSGEQYF.

This CDR3 reads CASTLAGGADTQYF. The DNA of the CDR3 is TGTGCCAGCACCCTAGCGGGAGGGGCAGATACGCAGTATTTT. J is TRBJ2-3 and V is TRBV6-5; 12 bases agree with TRBD2. The CDR3 loop spans 14 amino acids. CDR1 and CDR2 from the germline V gene are MNHEY and SVGAGI. Germline trimming cut 7 bases from V and 4 bases from J; bases unmatched to any gene: 3.

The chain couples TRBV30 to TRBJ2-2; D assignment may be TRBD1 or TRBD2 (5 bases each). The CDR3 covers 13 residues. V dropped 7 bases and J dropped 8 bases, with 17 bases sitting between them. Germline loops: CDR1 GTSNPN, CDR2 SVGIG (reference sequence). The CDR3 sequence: CASHSGGGGELFF. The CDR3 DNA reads TGTGCCTCCCACAGTGGTGGGGGTGGGGAGCTGTTTTTT.

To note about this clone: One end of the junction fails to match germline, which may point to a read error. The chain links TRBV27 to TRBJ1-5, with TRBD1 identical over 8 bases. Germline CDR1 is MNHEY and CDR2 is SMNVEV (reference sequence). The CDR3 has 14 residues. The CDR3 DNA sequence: TGTGCCGGCAGTCATACAGGGGGTAGTCAGCCCCAGCATTTT. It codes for CAGSHTGGSQPQHF.

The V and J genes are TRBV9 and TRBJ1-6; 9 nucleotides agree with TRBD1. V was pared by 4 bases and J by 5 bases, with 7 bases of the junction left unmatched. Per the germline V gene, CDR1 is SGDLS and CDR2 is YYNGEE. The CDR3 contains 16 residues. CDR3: CASSSAGTGNNSPLHF. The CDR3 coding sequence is TGTGCCAGCAGCTCAGCCGGGACAGGGAATAATTCACCCCTCCACTTT.

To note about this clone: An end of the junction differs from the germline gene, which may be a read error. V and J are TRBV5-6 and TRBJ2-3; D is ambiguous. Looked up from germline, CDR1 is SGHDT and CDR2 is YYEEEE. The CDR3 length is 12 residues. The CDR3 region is CATSLGPDTQYF. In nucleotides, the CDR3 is TGTGCCACCAGCCTTGGGCCAGATACGCAGTATTTT.

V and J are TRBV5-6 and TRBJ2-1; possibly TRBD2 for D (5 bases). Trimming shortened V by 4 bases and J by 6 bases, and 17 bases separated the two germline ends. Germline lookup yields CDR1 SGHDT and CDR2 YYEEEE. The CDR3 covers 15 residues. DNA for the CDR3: TGTGCCAGCAGCCCGGCGGTGGGAGAGGGCAATGAGCAGTTCTTC. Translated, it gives CASSPAVGEGNEQFF.

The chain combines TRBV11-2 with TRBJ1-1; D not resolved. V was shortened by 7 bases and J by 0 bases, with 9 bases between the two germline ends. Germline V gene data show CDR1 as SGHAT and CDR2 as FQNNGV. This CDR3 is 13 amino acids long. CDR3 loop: CASTLGLNTEAFF. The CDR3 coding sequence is TGTGCCAGCACCCTAGGACTGAACACTGAAGCTTTCTTT.

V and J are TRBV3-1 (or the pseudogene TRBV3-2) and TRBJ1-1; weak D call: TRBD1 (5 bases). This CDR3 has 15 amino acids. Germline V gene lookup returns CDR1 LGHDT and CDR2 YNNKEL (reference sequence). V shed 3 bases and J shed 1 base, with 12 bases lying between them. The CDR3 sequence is CASSHQGLWNTEAFF. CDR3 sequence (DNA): TGTGCCAGCAGCCACCAGGGACTGTGGAACACTGAAGCTTTCTTT.

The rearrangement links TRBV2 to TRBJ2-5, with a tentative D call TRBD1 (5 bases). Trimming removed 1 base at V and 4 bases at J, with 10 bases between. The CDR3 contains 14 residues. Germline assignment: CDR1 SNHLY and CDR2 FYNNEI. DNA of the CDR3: TGTGCCAGCAGTGAAGGCTTGGGGCGAGAGACCCAGTACTTC. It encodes CASSEGLGRETQYF.

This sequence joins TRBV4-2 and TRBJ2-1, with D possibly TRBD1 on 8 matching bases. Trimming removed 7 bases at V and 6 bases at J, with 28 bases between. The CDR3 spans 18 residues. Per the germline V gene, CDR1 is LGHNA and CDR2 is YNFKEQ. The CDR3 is CASTLRLGGAGGGNEQFF. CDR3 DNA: TGTGCCAGCACCCTGAGATTGGGAGGGGCAGGGGGCGGCAATGAGCAGTTCTTC.

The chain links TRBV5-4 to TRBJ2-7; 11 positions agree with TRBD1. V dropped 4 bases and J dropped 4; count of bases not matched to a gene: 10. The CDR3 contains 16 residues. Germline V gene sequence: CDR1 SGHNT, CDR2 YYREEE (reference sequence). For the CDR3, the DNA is TGTGCCAGCAGCCGCGCAGGACAGGGGGCGCAATACGAGCAGTACTTC. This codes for CASSRAGQGAQYEQYF.

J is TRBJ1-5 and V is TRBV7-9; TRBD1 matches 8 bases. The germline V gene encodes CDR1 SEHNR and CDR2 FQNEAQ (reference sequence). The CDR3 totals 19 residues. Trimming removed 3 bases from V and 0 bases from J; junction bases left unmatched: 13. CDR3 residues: CASSLGPLTGALSNQPQHF. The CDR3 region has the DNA TGTGCCAGCAGCTTGGGCCCCTTGACAGGGGCCCTTAGCAATCAGCCCCAGCATTTT.

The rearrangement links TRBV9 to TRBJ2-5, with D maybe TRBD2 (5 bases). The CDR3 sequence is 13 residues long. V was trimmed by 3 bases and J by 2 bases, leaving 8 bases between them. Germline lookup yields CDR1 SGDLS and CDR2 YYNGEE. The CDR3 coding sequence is TGTGCCAGCAGCGGAGCGGCTCAAGAGACCCAGTACTTC. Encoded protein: CASSGAAQETQYF.

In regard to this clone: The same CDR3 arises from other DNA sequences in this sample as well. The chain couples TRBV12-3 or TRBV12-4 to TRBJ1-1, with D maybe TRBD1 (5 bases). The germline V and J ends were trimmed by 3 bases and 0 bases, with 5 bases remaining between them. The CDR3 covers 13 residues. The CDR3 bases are TGTGCCAGCAGTTTGGGGGTGAACACTGAAGCTTTCTTT. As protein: CASSLGVNTEAFF.

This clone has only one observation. CDR3 nucleotides: TGTGCCAGCCGCGAAGGTTATAGCGGGAGGGCCGCCAATGAGCAGTTCTTC. Translated: CASREGYSGRAANEQFF. The V call is TRBV6-1, the J call TRBJ2-1; 11 bases align to TRBD2. The J segment lost 6 bases and the V segment lost 8 bases, leaving 15 bases of the junction unmatched. CDR1 and CDR2 from the germline V gene are MNHNS and SASEGT. The CDR3 has 17 residues.

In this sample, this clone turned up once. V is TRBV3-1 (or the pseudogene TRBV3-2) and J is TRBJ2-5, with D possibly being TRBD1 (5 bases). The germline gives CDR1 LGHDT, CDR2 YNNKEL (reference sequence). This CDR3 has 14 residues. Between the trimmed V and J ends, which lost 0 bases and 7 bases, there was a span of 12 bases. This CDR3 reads CASSQDVLGVTQYF. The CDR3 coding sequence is TGTGCCAGCAGCCAAGATGTGCTAGGGGTGACCCAGTACTTC.

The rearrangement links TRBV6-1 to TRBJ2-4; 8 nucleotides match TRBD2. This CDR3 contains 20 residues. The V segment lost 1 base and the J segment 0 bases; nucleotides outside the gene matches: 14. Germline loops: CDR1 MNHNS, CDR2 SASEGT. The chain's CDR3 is CASSEEASGLASLAKNIQYF. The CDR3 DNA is TGTGCCAGCAGTGAAGAGGCTAGCGGGCTAGCCTCCCTAGCCAAAAACATTCAGTACTTC.